The sequence of this T cell receptor beta chain was determined in a study of blood T cell repertoires in COVID-19. Study information: COVID-19 samples from acute and convalescent phases originated in the United States, Italy and Spain. T cells, B-cell-depleted T cells, or PBMCs supplied cDNA or gDNA.

Germline V lookup: CDR1 SGHRS, CDR2 YFSETQ. V dropped 4 bases and J dropped 5; count of bases not matched to a gene: 11. The CDR3 is 15 residues long. Study processing details: Estimated nucleated cell counts came from reference gene primer amplification. Profiling relied on immunoSEQ multiplex PCR, and the TCRdb table lists in-frame clones only, not all of them. V and J calls and clone size are given by that table; D and trimming were obtained from the DNA. This sample has around 170,000 clones, with about 88% found just once. The sample consisted of peripheral blood. V and J are TRBV5-1 and TRBJ1-2; 7 nucleotides match TRBD1. The receptor comes from a woman between 25 and 40 years old with active or convalescent COVID-19. The CDR3 DNA sequence: TGCGCCAGCAGCCTACCGACAGGGCCGGGGTATGGCTACACCTTC. Amino acids: CASSLPTGPGYGYTF.